This TCR beta chain was captured in a study of cytomegalovirus exposure and HLA in healthy donors. Study-wide results and caveats: The investigators catalogued some 150 TCR beta chains as cytomegalovirus-associated.

This CDR3 has 18 residues. V trimming: 2 bases; J trimming: 3 bases; junction bases outside the gene matches: 9. Germline V gives CDR1 SEHNR, CDR2 FQNEAQ (reference sequence). 13 Jbeta primers and 60 Vbeta primers were used for the PCR. Produced via immunoSEQ multiplex PCR; TCRdb's table is partial and in-frame only. The sample records approximately 200,000 clones, about 75% being singletons. A note on this clone: Its antigen is still unknown.

The chain combines TRBV7-9 with TRBJ2-1, with 11 bases aligning to TRBD2. The clonotype was recovered from a man younger than 35 in good health and CMV-seronegative. Sequencing used PBMCs. CDR3: CASSLLLAGALGYNEQFF. CDR3 nucleotides: TGTGCCAGCAGCTTATTACTAGCGGGAGCCCTCGGCTACAATGAGCAGTTCTTC.